The 14 T cell receptor beta chains below all came from one sample that was sequenced in a study of Tregs in tolerant kidney transplant recipients. Sequenced by immunoSEQ multiplex PCR; TCRdb stores in-frame clones only, minus some. Of tens of thousands of clones in the sample, around 83% were seen once. The sample taken for sequencing was CD4+ T cells from blood. The source of these receptors is a human donor in good health.

The chain is built from TRBV19 and TRBJ2-3; TRBD2 might be the D (6 bases). V was pared by 5 bases and J by 0 bases, with 18 bases between. CDR3 size: 17 residues. CDR1 LNHDA and CDR2 SQIVND come from the germline V gene (reference sequence). DNA for the CDR3: TGTGCCAGTAGTCAGGTGCTCGGCGGGGTCAGCACAGATACGCAGTATTTT. Protein: CASSQVLGGVSTDTQYF. The full variable domain, its missing parts supplied by reference TRBV19 and TRBJ2-3, is DGGITQSPKYLFRKEGQNVTLSCEQNLNHDAMYWYRQDPGQGLRLIYYSQIVNDFQKGDIAEGYSVSREKKESFPLTVTSAQKNPTAFYLCASSQVLGGVSTDTQYFGPGTRLTVL.

V and J are TRBV30 and TRBJ1-5, with TRBD1 identical over 10 bases. This CDR3 region has 17 residues. Trimming removed 2 bases from V and 6 bases from J; junction bases left unmatched: 13. CDR1 GTSNPN and CDR2 SVGIG come from the germline V gene (reference sequence). CDR3 nucleotides: TGTGCCTGGAGTTCAGGGGGGGACAGGGGTATGGTTCAGCCCCAGCATTTT. It encodes CAWSSGGDRGMVQPQHF.

The V and J genes are TRBV30 and TRBJ1-4; D is possibly TRBD1 (5 bases). The V and J ends lost 2 bases and 6 bases respectively, with 16 bases between them. CDR1 and CDR2 (germline): GTSNPN, SVGIG (reference sequence). The CDR3 loop spans 15 amino acids. CDR3 region: CAWSPAQDGDEKLFF. The CDR3 DNA follows: TGTGCCTGGAGTCCCGCACAGGATGGAGATGAAAAACTGTTTTTT.

The gene calls are TRBV6-1 and TRBJ1-5, with 9 bases fitting TRBD1. Trimming removed 1 base from V and 2 bases from J; junction bases left unmatched: 12. Germline lookup yields CDR1 MNHNS and CDR2 SASEGT. This CDR3 spans 19 amino acids. This CDR3 is CASSEGAGTGTLGNQPQHF. In nucleotides, the CDR3 is TGTGCCAGCAGTGAAGGGGCCGGGACAGGGACACTTGGCAATCAGCCCCAGCATTTT.

The CDR3 loop reads CASSPRDSSGANVLTF. CDR3 in DNA: TGTGCCAGCAGCCCCCGGGACAGCTCTGGGGCCAACGTCCTGACTTTC. The J gene is TRBJ2-6, the V gene TRBV7-3, with 7 bases aligning to TRBD1. The CDR3 has 16 amino acids. With V trimmed by 5 bases and J by 0 bases, 4 bases remained unmatched. CDR1 and CDR2 (germline): SGHTA, FQGTGA.

The CDR3 DNA follows: TGTGCCAGCATGTGGCTTGAACAAGAGACCCAGTACTTC. Translation gives CASMWLEQETQYF. The chain carries TRBV2 and TRBJ2-5; no firm D call. This CDR3 comprises 13 residues. Trimming took 7 bases from V and 2 from J, leaving 11 bases between them. Germline values: CDR1 SNHLY, CDR2 FYNNEI.

The chain has TRBV5-4 and TRBJ2-1; D is undetermined. The germline V and J ends were trimmed by 0 bases and 4 bases, with 8 bases remaining between them. The germline CDR1 and CDR2 sequences are SGHNT and YYREEE (reference sequence). CDR3 length equals 14 residues. The DNA of the CDR3 is TGTGCCAGCAGCTTGGGCCTAGAGTACAATGAGCAGTTCTTC. This translates into CASSLGLEYNEQFF.

This chain uses TRBV30 with TRBJ2-5; TRBD2 might be the D (5 bases). There are 11 residues in the CDR3. Looked up from germline, CDR1 is GTSNPN and CDR2 is SVGIG (reference sequence). Trimming removed 6 bases at V and 5 bases at J, with 10 bases between. The CDR3 sequence is CACRGSETQYF. CDR3 nucleotide sequence: TGTGCCTGCCGAGGGAGTGAGACCCAGTACTTC.

This rearrangement joins TRBV6-4 to TRBJ2-3; D might be TRBD1 (5 bases). Trimming left V 2 bases short and J 0 bases short, with 6 bases between. The CDR3 consists of 14 residues. The germline gives CDR1 MRHNA, CDR2 SNTAGT. The CDR3 DNA follows: TGTGCCAGCAGTGACGGGGCAAGCACAGATACGCAGTATTTT. This sequence encodes CASSDGASTDTQYF.

Only a few counts were recorded for this clone. This chain links TRBV6-1 with TRBJ2-3; TRBD1 or TRBD2 may be the D gene (5 bases each). The germline gives CDR1 MNHNS, CDR2 SASEGT. This CDR3 contains 14 residues. V lost 4 bases and J lost 3, with 11 bases in between. CDR3 coding DNA: TGTGCCAGCAGTGGACAGAGAGGGACAGATACGCAGTATTTT. It is translated as CASSGQRGTDTQYF.

The chain is built from TRBV13 and TRBJ2-7, with TRBD2 matching 9 bases. V lost 5 bases to trimming and J lost 7 bases; unmatched junction nucleotides: 15. The germline V gene has CDR1 PRHDT and CDR2 FYEKMQ (reference sequence). This CDR3 has 16 residues. The CDR3 bases are TGTGCCAGCAGCCCCGGTCCGGCGGGGGGGTCGGGTGAGCAGTACTTC. Residues: CASSPGPAGGSGEQYF.

The chain joins TRBV9 to TRBJ1-2; D call uncertain. V was shortened by 0 bases and J by 4 bases, with 22 bases between the two germline ends. CDR1 is SGDLS and CDR2 is YYNGEE in the germline V gene. This CDR3 region has 18 residues. This CDR3 reads CASSVGLARWGLGYGYTF. CDR3 DNA sequence: TGTGCCAGCAGCGTAGGGTTGGCACGATGGGGATTAGGCTATGGCTACACCTTC.

The chain combines TRBV11-2 with TRBJ1-2; perhaps TRBD1 as D (5 bases). Germline V gives CDR1 SGHAT, CDR2 FQNNGV. The CDR3 is 16 residues long. V was shortened by 4 bases and J by 4 bases, with 19 bases between the two germline ends. This CDR3 is CASSSFRRGETYGYTF. The CDR3 coding sequence is TGTGCCAGCAGCTCCTTCCGTCGGGGGGAAACCTATGGCTACACCTTC.

The rearrangement uses TRBV5-1 and TRBJ1-1, with D tentatively TRBD1 (5 bases). The CDR3 is made up of 14 amino acids. Germline V lookup: CDR1 SGHRS, CDR2 YFSETQ. The V end was cut by 4 bases, the J end by 1 base, with 11 bases between. The CDR3 DNA reads TGCGCCAGCAGCAATCAGGGCCGGAACACTGAAGCTTTCTTT. Its protein is CASSNQGRNTEAFF.